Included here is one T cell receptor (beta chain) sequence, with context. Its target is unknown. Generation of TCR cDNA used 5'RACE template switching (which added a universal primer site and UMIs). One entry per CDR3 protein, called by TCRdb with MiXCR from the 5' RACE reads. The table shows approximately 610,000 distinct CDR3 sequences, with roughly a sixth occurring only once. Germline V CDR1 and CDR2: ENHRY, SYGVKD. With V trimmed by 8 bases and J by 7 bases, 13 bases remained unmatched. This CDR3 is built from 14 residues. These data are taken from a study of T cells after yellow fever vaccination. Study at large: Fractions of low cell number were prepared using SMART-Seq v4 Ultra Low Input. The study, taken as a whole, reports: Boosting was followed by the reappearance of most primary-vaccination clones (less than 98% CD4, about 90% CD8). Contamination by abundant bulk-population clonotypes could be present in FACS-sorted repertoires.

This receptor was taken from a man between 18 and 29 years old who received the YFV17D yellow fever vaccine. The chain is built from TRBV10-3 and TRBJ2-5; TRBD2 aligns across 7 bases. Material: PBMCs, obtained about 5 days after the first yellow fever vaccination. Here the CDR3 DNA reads TGTGCCATCTCCTACGGGACTACCCCGGGGACCCAGTACTTC. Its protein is CAISYGTTPGTQYF.